This T cell receptor (beta chain) comes out of a study of shared clonotypes between healthy human individuals. Study-level background: Per-donor plates numbered three CD4 naive, three CD4 memory, two CD8 naive and one CD8 memory.

The germline V gene encodes CDR1 MDHEN and CDR2 SYDVKM. This CDR3 is built from 14 residues. Trimming cost V 4 bases and J 4 bases, with 11 bases left between them. The data were produced by immunoSEQ multiplex PCR, yet TCRdb's version contains in-frame clones alone and is incomplete. The data hold 600,000 to 750,000 clones, with about two thirds observed a single time. V gene TRBV28 combines with J gene TRBJ2-4; weak D call: TRBD2 (7 bases). The receptor was derived from a woman in her twenties or thirties in good health. The sequenced material came from memory CD4+ T cells sorted from blood. Regarding subset: CD45RA-negative fraction. DNA of the CDR3: TGTGCCAGCAGTTATGCGGGGGCGAAAAACATTCAGTACTTC. This encodes CASSYAGAKNIQYF.